The T cell receptor (beta chain) described here comes from a study of T cell responses to AZD1222 COVID-19 vaccine. General study points: Only a handful of individuals given AZD1222 were seropositive at baseline. A rise in Spike-specific TCR breadth and depth followed two AZD1222 doses. Possibly, clonal diversity was underestimated; donors were largely white British and included more females.

Clones were read by immunoSEQ multiplex PCR, and TCRdb kept only the in-frame ones, dropping some. Among 95,000 to 150,000 clones listed, 70% to 90% were seen once. The J segment lost 1 base and the V segment lost 9 bases, leaving 14 bases of the junction unmatched. CDR3 size: 16 residues. CDR1 is SGHNT, CDR2 YYREEE, per germline (reference sequence). In the case of this clone: What it binds is not known.

The clonotype originates from an adult in good health. V is TRBV5-4 and J is TRBJ1-2; 8 bases agree with TRBD1. The specimen was peripheral blood, collected on day 0 of AZD1222 vaccination. Here the CDR3 DNA reads TGTGCCACCCAACTCGCAGGGGGCCAGGGTAACTATGGCTACACCTTC. Translating it yields CATQLAGGQGNYGYTF.